This T cell receptor beta chain was recovered during a study of early T cells in non-severe SARS-CoV-2 infection. Germline V lookup: CDR1 SGHVS, CDR2 FQNEAQ. V lost 3 bases and J lost 8; bases outside the gene matches: 3. The CDR3 runs 14 residues. This clonotype was observed at least ten times. TCRdb ran MiXCR on the 5' RACE reads and lists one entry per CDR3 protein. This sample has 57,000 or so distinct CDR3 sequences; around 11% occur once, and the top ten carry 1% to 1.5%. The chain employs TRBV7-8 and TRBJ1-6; TRBD1 matches 8 bases. The sample in question was whole blood, obtained at baseline. The TCR was taken from an adult who was a healthcare worker with PCR-confirmed SARS-CoV-2 infection or an uninfected control (not recorded which). The donor label of this sample is uncertain. CDR3 DNA: TGTGCCAGCAGCTTTTCGACAGGGGATTCACCCCTCCACTTT. This sequence encodes CASSFSTGDSPLHF.